Shown below are 27 T cell receptor beta chains from a single sample sequenced in a study of T-cell memory formation after mild COVID-19. TCRdb reprocessed the 5' RACE reads with MiXCR, giving one entry per CDR3 protein. The sample holds under 450,000 distinct CDR3 sequences, approximately 15% seen once. Sequencing was carried out using PBMCs or a T cell subset sorted from them (not recorded which). These receptors were collected from a man between 18 and 35 years old who had mild COVID-19 (a few samples of this study predate the infection). Cell type and time point are not known.

This rearrangement joins TRBV21-1 to TRBJ1-5. TRBV21-1 is shown as a pseudogene. The CDR3 is 18 residues long. CDR3 nucleotides: TGTGCCAGCAGCAATCCAGTGTTAATTAGTAATAGCAATCAGCCCCAGCATTTT. Its protein product is CASSNPVLISNSNQPQHF.

This clonotype was counted a few times. The chain links TRBV6-1 to TRBJ2-3, with D perhaps given as TRBD1 or TRBD2 (6 bases each). The germline V gene encodes CDR1 MNHNS and CDR2 SASEGT. There are 13 residues in the CDR3. V dropped 8 bases and J dropped 4 bases, with 13 bases sitting between them. The chain's CDR3 is CASGGLGADTQYF. Written as DNA, the CDR3 is TGTGCCAGCGGGGGGCTAGGCGCAGATACGCAGTATTTT.

J is TRBJ2-3 and V is TRBV12-3 or TRBV12-4, with D possibly being TRBD2 (5 bases). The CDR3 is made up of 16 amino acids. V lost 3 bases, J lost 2 bases, and 15 bases lay in between. CDR3: CASSFTPGYNTDTQYF. CDR3 DNA sequence: TGTGCCAGCAGTTTTACCCCGGGATACAACACAGATACGCAGTATTTT.

The chain is built from TRBV6-2 or TRBV6-3 and TRBJ2-2, with 8 bases fitting TRBD2. Germline V gene sequence: CDR1 MNHEY, CDR2 SVGEGT. CDR3 length equals 14 residues. Trimming took 7 bases from V and 4 from J; bases not matched to a gene: 5. The CDR3 bases are TGTGCCAGCACACTAGCGGTAACCACCGGGGAGCTGTTTTTT. It yields the protein CASTLAVTTGELFF.

The chain employs TRBV9 and TRBJ1-2; 7 bases match TRBD1. The CDR3 totals 12 residues. Germline CDR1 is SGDLS and CDR2 is YYNGEE. Trimming took 5 bases from V and 3 from J; bases not matched to a gene: 1. The CDR3 loop reads CASRTGDYGYTF. The CDR3 nucleotides are TGTGCCAGCAGAACAGGGGACTATGGCTACACCTTC.

The V call is TRBV20-1, the J call TRBJ1-2; D not certain. The V end lost 1 base, the J end lost 8 bases, and 8 bases lay between the germline ends. This CDR3 has 11 amino acids. Germline assignment: CDR1 DFQATT and CDR2 SNEGSKA (reference sequence). The chain's CDR3 is CSARVQNGYTF. CDR3 DNA: TGCAGTGCTAGAGTGCAGAACGGCTACACCTTC.

This clonotype showed up just a few times. V is TRBV10-3 and J is TRBJ2-5; perhaps TRBD2 as D (5 bases). Trimming took 2 bases from V and 5 from J, leaving 18 bases between them. The germline gives CDR1 ENHRY, CDR2 SYGVKD. The CDR3 has 16 residues. CDR3 residues: CAISEGPGKIEETQYF. The DNA of the CDR3 is TGTGCCATCAGTGAGGGCCCCGGGAAGATCGAGGAGACCCAGTACTTC.

This clonotype was picked up a small number of times. The chain employs TRBV7-3 and TRBJ2-3; tentatively, D is TRBD2 (7 bases). The CDR3 has 13 amino acids. Trimming pared 5 bases from V and 11 bases from J, leaving 17 bases between. The germline CDR1 and CDR2 sequences are SGHTA and FQGTGA. In nucleotides, the CDR3 is TGTGCCAGCAGCAGGGACTACCTAGGGGGGCAGTATTTT. It codes for CASSRDYLGGQYF.

The rearrangement links TRBV18 to TRBJ1-4; perhaps TRBD1 as D (5 bases). CDR3 length: 13 residues. Germline V gene lookup returns CDR1 KGHSH and CDR2 LQKENI. The V and J ends lost 2 bases and 8 bases respectively, with 9 bases between them. CDR3 sequence: CASSPRGLEKLFF. The DNA for the CDR3 is TGTGCCAGCTCACCAAGGGGACTGGAAAAACTGTTTTTT.

This chain joins TRBV4-1 and TRBJ2-3; 9 bases fit TRBD2. The trim removed 1 base at V and 5 bases at J, leaving 10 bases unmatched. Germline CDR1 and CDR2: MGHRA and YSYEKL. There are 17 residues in the CDR3. Written as DNA, the CDR3 is TGCGCCAGCAGCCAAGCCGGGCGGGGGGGCCGTGGAGATACGCAGTATTTT. As protein: CASSQAGRGGRGDTQYF.

This clonotype has ten or more counts. The chain combines TRBV4-3 with TRBJ2-7; 8 bases are a match to TRBD1. The CDR3 is 13 amino acids. Germline CDR1 reads LGHNA; CDR2 reads YSLEER. Unmatched junction bases numbered 3, after V lost 4 bases and J lost 4 bases. The CDR3 nucleotides are TGCGCCAGCAGCCTTCGACAGGGGTACGAGCAGTACTTC. Translated, it gives CASSLRQGYEQYF.

V and J are TRBV10-3 and TRBJ1-2, with D perhaps matching TRBD1 (5 bases). Germline-derived CDR1 and CDR2 are ENHRY and SYGVKD. V lost 0 bases and J lost 4, with 12 bases in between. The CDR3 has 15 amino acids. The CDR3 nucleotides read TGTGCCATCAGTGAGTCGAACAGGCCAGGCTATGGCTACACCTTC. The encoded protein is CAISESNRPGYGYTF.

This clonotype was detected once. A read error may account for a junction end that differs from germline. The chain combines TRBV11-2 with TRBJ1-5, with TRBD1 matching over 9 bases. CDR3 length: 16 residues. From germline, CDR1 is SGHAT and CDR2 FQNNGV. The DNA for the CDR3 is TGTGCCATCAGCCCGCTACAGGGGGCCCGCAATCAGCCCCAGCATTTT. Protein: CAISPLQGARNQPQHF.

The J gene is TRBJ2-7, the V gene TRBV23-1, with TRBD2 matching over 7 bases. TRBV23-1 is given ORF status, its function remaining uncertain. This CDR3 has 8 amino acids. CDR3 region: CPGRDLYF. CDR3 nucleotide sequence: TGCCCGGGGAGGGATCTGTACTTC.

The chain combines TRBV5-1 with TRBJ2-1; TRBD2 agrees at 7 bases. After removal of 2 bases from V and 10 bases from J, the junction contained 3 bases not matched to a gene. This CDR3 spans 12 amino acids. Per germline, CDR1 SGHRS and CDR2 YFSETQ. In DNA form, the CDR3 reads TGCGCCAGCAGCTTACACGGGGGGGAGCAGTTCTTC. Its protein is CASSLHGGEQFF.

This clonotype was seen a handful of times. The chain links TRBV12-3 or TRBV12-4 to TRBJ2-7; 8 bases line up with TRBD1. CDR3 length equals 13 residues. The V segment lost 5 bases and the J segment 7 bases; nucleotides outside the gene matches: 7. CDR3 sequence (DNA): TGTGCCAGCAGTCCGACAGGGGTGGGTGAGCAGTACGTC. Translating it yields CASSPTGVGEQYV.

Only a few counts were recorded for this clonotype. The chain employs TRBV7-9 and TRBJ2-5; a possible D gene is TRBD1 (5 bases). Per the germline V gene, CDR1 is SEHNR and CDR2 is FQNEAQ (reference sequence). Trimming left V 2 bases short and J 9 bases short, with 13 bases between. The CDR3 has 13 amino acids. Written as DNA, the CDR3 is TGTGCCAGCAGCTTACAGGGCCTAACGGCCCAGTACTTC. Protein sequence: CASSLQGLTAQYF.

The rearrangement uses TRBV5-6 and TRBJ2-2; D tentatively reads TRBD1 or TRBD2 (5 bases each). The CDR3 contains 16 residues. Germline CDR1 SGHDT, CDR2 YYEEEE. Trimming removed 5 bases from V and 4 bases from J, with 18 bases in between. The CDR3 DNA reads TGTGCCAGCAGATTAGGGACCGGGTCGGTCACCGGGGAGCTGTTTTTT. Protein product: CASRLGTGSVTGELFF.

This clonotype has just a few counts. The chain employs TRBV5-5 and TRBJ2-5, with no clear D. V was clipped by 0 bases and J by 4 bases, with 10 bases between them. There are 14 residues in the CDR3. Germline CDR1 reads SGHKS; CDR2 reads YYEKEE (reference sequence). CDR3 coding DNA: TGTGCCAGCAGCTTGGTTCGGTATGGAGAGACCCAGTACTTC. Protein: CASSLVRYGETQYF.

The chain couples TRBV7-2 to TRBJ2-4; TRBD2 agrees at 8 bases. Germline lookup yields CDR1 SGHTA and CDR2 FQGNSA. The CDR3 runs to 17 residues. The V gene end was trimmed by 5 bases and the J gene end by 3 bases; junction bases not matched to a gene: 12. The chain's CDR3 is CASSPGGGGGVKNIQYF. The CDR3, as DNA: TGTGCCAGCAGCCCCGGGGGGGGGGGTGGCGTCAAAAACATTCAGTACTTC.

This clonotype was detected a few times. The chain links TRBV15 to TRBJ2-2; D not resolved. Germline V gene sequence: CDR1 LNHNV, CDR2 YYDKDF (reference sequence). This CDR3 spans 14 amino acids. The V end was cut by 0 bases, the J end by 6 bases, with 8 bases between. CDR3 region: CATSRDVGSGELFF. The CDR3 DNA is TGTGCCACCAGCAGAGATGTGGGCTCCGGGGAGCTGTTTTTT.

The J gene is TRBJ1-2, the V gene TRBV7-9; no clear D gene. In germline, CDR1 is SEHNR, CDR2 FQNEAQ (reference sequence). The V gene lost 5 bases and the J gene lost 8 bases, with 27 bases spanning the gap. This CDR3 has 17 residues. CDR3 sequence (DNA): TGTGCCAGCAGCCGTAGTAGTCTCAAGGGCTCGCCCCGCGGCTACACCTTC. Protein product: CASSRSSLKGSPRGYTF.

This chain connects TRBV10-1 to TRBJ2-3; D ambiguous. Germline-derived CDR1 and CDR2 are WNHNN and SYGVQD (reference sequence). Trimming took 3 bases from V and 2 from J, leaving 9 bases between them. The length of the CDR3 is 14 residues. This chain's CDR3 is CASSDGGDTDTQYF. CDR3 DNA: TGCGCCAGCAGTGACGGTGGTGACACAGATACGCAGTATTTT.

The rearrangement links TRBV6-2 or TRBV6-3 to TRBJ1-2; 7 bases are a match to TRBD1. This CDR3 is built from 14 residues. Germline CDR1 and CDR2: MNHEY and SVGEGT. V was pared by 6 bases and J by 6 bases, with 10 bases of the junction left unmatched. For the CDR3, the DNA is TGTGCCAGCAGGCGACAGGGCCCCTTTGATGGCTACACCTTC. Translated, it gives CASRRQGPFDGYTF.

At least ten counts were recorded for this clonotype. The rearrangement joins TRBV7-9 to TRBJ2-5; D unresolved. The V end was cut by 1 base, the J end by 0 bases, with 6 bases between. CDR3 length equals 14 residues. Germline lookup yields CDR1 SEHNR and CDR2 FQNEAQ (reference sequence). CDR3 in DNA: TGTGCCAGCAGCTTAGGGCAAAACCAAGAGACCCAGTACTTC. It specifies CASSLGQNQETQYF.

The chain carries TRBV20-1 and TRBJ2-5, with TRBD2 matching over 10 bases. The CDR3 length is 13 residues. V gave up 7 bases and J gave up 1 base; unmatched junction bases: 3. From germline, CDR1 is DFQATT and CDR2 SNEGSKA (reference sequence). The CDR3 reads CSVQRGGQETQYF. CDR3 nucleotides: TGCAGTGTCCAGCGGGGGGGCCAAGAGACCCAGTACTTC.

This clonotype was seen only a few times. The chain uses TRBV6-5 and TRBJ2-2, with D perhaps TRBD1 (6 bases). The CDR3 runs to 15 residues. V was clipped by 2 bases and J by 5 bases, with 12 bases between them. In germline, CDR1 is MNHEY, CDR2 SVGAGI. In nucleotides, the CDR3 is TGTGCCAGCAGTTACCGTCAGGGGAGTACCGGGGAGCTGTTTTTT. Protein product: CASSYRQGSTGELFF.